This TCR beta chain was recovered during a study of early T cells in non-severe SARS-CoV-2 infection. Background on the study: Bulk RNA from unsorted whole blood was sequenced; chains were unpaired. General study points: CD4 and private specificities were missed by VDJdb matching, which favored anti-spike CD8 responses.

This CDR3 has 12 residues. Germline V gene data show CDR1 as SGHDT and CDR2 as YYEEEE. The V segment lost 4 bases and the J segment 10 bases; nucleotides outside the gene matches: 4. Individual cDNA molecules received unique molecular identifiers. One entry per CDR3 protein, called by TCRdb with MiXCR from the 5' RACE reads. The repertoire holds about 60,000 distinct CDR3 sequences, with 10% to 15% as singletons. In its sample, this clonotype was seen many times. Its antigen is unknown. Sequencing was performed on whole blood. This TCR was sampled from an adult who was a healthcare worker with PCR-confirmed SARS-CoV-2 infection or an uninfected control (not recorded which). The chain combines TRBV5-6 with TRBJ1-1; TRBD1 aligns across 10 bases. The CDR3 loop is CASSDRGLGAFF. As DNA, the CDR3 is TGTGCCAGCAGCGACAGGGGGCTTGGAGCTTTCTTT.